What follows describes a single T cell receptor beta chain. Antigen specificity is unknown. With a much larger clone just one base away, this may be a read error. The source of the sample is a study of neurological immune-mediated disorders. Study-wide context: Relapsing-remitting disease was seen in about 90% of the roughly 35 multiple sclerosis patients, and secondary progressive disease was seen in 3. Study results and limitations: The most TCR clonal expansion was seen in HTLV-1-associated myelopathy, whereas the least was seen in multiple sclerosis, below the level in healthy controls. For the multiple sclerosis repertoire cluster, an association with any clinical or MRI feature was absent.

Synthesis of cDNA was carried out by template-switch 5'RACE. The reaction used 10-nucleotide random UMIs. TCRdb passed the 5' RACE reads through MiXCR, listing each CDR3 protein once. The sample lists tens of thousands of distinct CDR3 sequences; 2.5% were seen once. The V and J ends lost 0 bases and 3 bases respectively, with 8 bases between them. This CDR3 is 13 amino acids long. CDR1 is DFQATT, CDR2 SNEGSKA, per germline (reference sequence). Specimen: PBMCs. J is TRBJ1-2 and V is TRBV20-1; D is ambiguous. This TCR was recovered from a man aged 45 to 65 with multiple sclerosis. The CDR3 coding sequence is TGCAGTGCTAGAGACAAGCAGTACTATGGCTACACCTTC. This codes for CSARDKQYYGYTF.